Following are 26 T cell receptor beta chains from one sample sequenced in a study of T cell responses to AZD1222 COVID-19 vaccine. Sequencing used immunoSEQ multiplex PCR; TCRdb keeps in-frame clones, though not all of them. The sample holds 140,000 to 150,000 clones, around 93% seen once. The sequences come from peripheral blood, collected on day 0 of AZD1222 vaccination. Every receptor here comes from an adult in good health.

The CDR3 here is CASSPGQGATNEKLFF. The DNA of the CDR3 is TGTGCCAGCAGCCCCGGACAGGGTGCAACTAATGAAAAACTGTTTTTT. This rearrangement joins TRBV7-9 to TRBJ1-4; TRBD1 aligns across 8 bases. After removal of 5 bases from V and 0 bases from J, the junction contained 5 bases not matched to a gene. The germline V gene encodes CDR1 SEHNR and CDR2 FQNEAQ (reference sequence). This CDR3 is 16 amino acids long.

The J gene is TRBJ1-2, the V gene TRBV28; no clear D. Germline values: CDR1 MDHEN, CDR2 SYDVKM. CDR3 length equals 11 residues. V was clipped by 4 bases and J by 10 bases, with 10 bases between them. The CDR3 loop is CASSSRRVYTF. CDR3 DNA sequence: TGTGCCAGCAGTTCTCGACGGGTCTACACCTTC.

The chain carries TRBV7-9 and TRBJ1-3, with a tentative D call TRBD1 (5 bases). V shed 4 bases and J shed 0 bases, with 13 bases lying between them. Germline V gives CDR1 SEHNR, CDR2 FQNEAQ (reference sequence). The CDR3 runs to 16 residues. In DNA, the CDR3 is TGTGCCAGCAGCTACAGGTCAGGTCCCTCTGGAAACACCATATATTTT. As protein: CASSYRSGPSGNTIYF. Using reference TRBV7-9 and TRBJ1-3 for the parts outside the CDR3, the full variable domain is DTGVSQNPRHKITKRGQNVTFRCDPISEHNRLYWYRQTLGQGPEFLTYFQNEAQLEKSRLLSDRFSAERPKGSFSTLEIQRTEQGDSAMYLCASSYRSGPSGNTIYFGEGSWLTVV.

The chain links TRBV30 to TRBJ1-2; no clear D gene. The germline V gene has CDR1 GTSNPN and CDR2 SVGIG (reference sequence). Trimming removed 0 bases from V and 3 bases from J, with 2 bases in between. The CDR3 sequence is 11 residues long. CDR3 bases: TGTGCCTGGAGTGTCCACTATGGCTACACCTTC. This gives the protein CAWSVHYGYTF.

The chain carries TRBV11-2 and TRBJ1-4; perhaps TRBD1 as D (5 bases). The CDR3 length is 19 residues. The germline V gene encodes CDR1 SGHAT and CDR2 FQNNGV. V was pared by 0 bases and J by 0 bases, with 17 bases between. In nucleotides, the CDR3 is TGTGCCAGCAGCTTAGAGGGGGTCGTGGCAGTTGCAACTAATGAAAAACTGTTTTTT. It specifies CASSLEGVVAVATNEKLFF.

This clone was picked up one time. This chain connects TRBV7-3 to TRBJ2-1; tentatively, D is TRBD2 (6 bases). CDR1 and CDR2 from the germline V gene are SGHTA and FQGTGA. V gave up 5 bases and J gave up 4 bases, with 18 bases separating them. There are 16 residues in the CDR3. DNA of the CDR3: TGTGCCAGCAGCCCCTCGGGGCAGGGAGGATACAATGAGCAGTTCTTC. Protein: CASSPSGQGGYNEQFF.

This rearrangement joins TRBV11-2 to TRBJ1-3; no definite D call. The germline gives CDR1 SGHAT, CDR2 FQNNGV. V lost 2 bases and J lost 4, with 15 bases in between. This CDR3 has 16 residues. Here the CDR3 reads CASSLMQDSRGNTIYF. The DNA for the CDR3 is TGTGCCAGCAGCTTAATGCAGGATTCAAGAGGAAACACCATATATTTT.

The rearrangement links TRBV10-3 to TRBJ1-1; 9 nucleotides align to TRBD1. The trim removed 5 bases at V and 3 bases at J, leaving 4 bases unmatched. The CDR3 contains 14 residues. Germline CDR1 reads ENHRY; CDR2 reads SYGVKD. CDR3 sequence reads: CAISYRGPDTEAFF. CDR3 nucleotides: TGTGCCATCAGTTACAGGGGGCCTGACACTGAAGCTTTCTTT.

This clone was counted only a few times. J is TRBJ2-7 and V is TRBV2, with D perhaps matching TRBD1 or TRBD2 (5 bases each). CDR1 SNHLY and CDR2 FYNNEI come from the germline V gene. The CDR3 totals 13 residues. V was clipped by 4 bases and J by 3 bases, with 10 bases between them. The CDR3 is CASSVGPIYEQYF. The CDR3 bases are TGTGCCAGCAGTGTGGGACCGATCTACGAGCAGTACTTC.

This clone has only one observation. The chain couples TRBV25-1 to TRBJ1-2; 8 nucleotides align to TRBD1. Germline V gives CDR1 MGHDK, CDR2 SYGVNS. Losses at the gene ends were 1 base for V and 8 bases for J; bases not matched to a gene: 15. This CDR3 comprises 17 residues. The CDR3 DNA sequence: TGTGCCAGCAGTGAATTGGGGACAGGTATGGGGATGGGCGGCTACACCTTC. The encoded protein is CASSELGTGMGMGGYTF.

The gene calls are TRBV9 and TRBJ2-3, with TRBD1 matching 8 bases. Germline assignment: CDR1 SGDLS and CDR2 YYNGEE. Trimming took 0 bases from V and 5 from J; bases not matched to a gene: 5. The CDR3 length is 15 residues. CDR3 loop: CASSVGQGAGDTQYF. CDR3 nucleotides: TGTGCCAGCAGCGTAGGGCAGGGGGCGGGAGATACGCAGTATTTT.

The genes are TRBV4-2 and TRBJ2-7; 7 nucleotides line up with TRBD2. The CDR3 extends over 14 amino acids. Germline V gene sequence: CDR1 LGHNA, CDR2 YNFKEQ. V trimming: 4 bases; J trimming: 2 bases; junction bases outside the gene matches: 5. CDR3 nucleotide sequence: TGTGCCAGCAGCCTCAGCGGGGAGGCCTACGAGCAGTACTTC. Protein: CASSLSGEAYEQYF.

This clone has just a few counts. This sequence joins TRBV9 and TRBJ2-5; D may be TRBD2 (5 bases). Germline assignment: CDR1 SGDLS and CDR2 YYNGEE. The CDR3 is 17 residues long. Trimming pared 4 bases from V and 4 bases from J, leaving 23 bases between. CDR3: CASSPSLPGGSGETQYF. The DNA of the CDR3 is TGTGCCAGCAGCCCCAGTCTCCCCGGAGGCTCGGGAGAGACCCAGTACTTC.

The chain employs TRBV7-9 and TRBJ2-7; D possibly corresponds to TRBD2 (6 bases). Germline-derived CDR1 and CDR2 are SEHNR and FQNEAQ (reference sequence). The CDR3 consists of 17 residues. The ends were cut back, 3 bases at V and 1 base at J, with 19 bases in the middle. This CDR3 reads CASSFSTRGPISYEQYF. CDR3 in DNA: TGTGCCAGCAGCTTCTCTACGCGGGGTCCCATTTCCTACGAGCAGTACTTC.

The chain recombines TRBV20-1 with TRBJ1-1; TRBD1 might be the D (5 bases). The CDR3 sequence is 11 residues long. Germline loops: CDR1 DFQATT, CDR2 SNEGSKA (reference sequence). V lost 7 bases, J lost 5 bases, and 11 bases lay in between. CDR3 bases: TGCAGTGTTGGGGGGGAAACTGAAGCTTTCTTT. It specifies CSVGGETEAFF.

In its sample, this clone was seen once. The chain uses TRBV7-9 and TRBJ1-2, with D perhaps matching TRBD1 (5 bases). V lost 1 base to trimming and J lost 4 bases, with 13 bases between them. The germline CDR1 and CDR2 sequences are SEHNR and FQNEAQ (reference sequence). CDR3 length: 15 residues. CDR3 bases: TGTGCCAGCAGCTTAGGGGCAGAGGGGCTCTATGGCTACACCTTC. This gives the protein CASSLGAEGLYGYTF.

The CDR3 DNA follows: TGTGCCTGGGGGGATGGCTACACCTTC. Translated: CAWGDGYTF. V gene TRBV30 combines with J gene TRBJ1-2; no clear D gene. This CDR3 comprises 9 residues. Trimming shortened V by 5 bases and J by 6 bases, and 4 bases separated the two germline ends. In germline, CDR1 is GTSNPN, CDR2 SVGIG (reference sequence).

The chain uses TRBV7-6 and TRBJ1-1; D not resolved. Germline-derived CDR1 and CDR2 are SGHVS and FNYEAQ. V dropped 1 base and J dropped 6 bases, with 6 bases sitting between them. CDR3 length: 12 residues. CDR3 protein: CASSLGGSEAFF. DNA for the CDR3: TGTGCCAGCAGCTTAGGAGGATCTGAAGCTTTCTTT.

The chain employs TRBV9 and TRBJ2-1, with D perhaps matching TRBD1 (6 bases). The V gene's germline CDR1 is SGDLS and CDR2 YYNGEE. Trimming took off 0 bases at V and 6 bases at J, with 10 bases between the two ends. CDR3 length: 14 amino acids. This chain's CDR3 is CASSVAGAGNEQFF. The DNA for the CDR3 is TGTGCCAGCAGCGTAGCAGGGGCAGGCAATGAGCAGTTCTTC.

Here the CDR3 reads CASSEVDSPTDTQYF. The CDR3, as DNA: TGTGCCAGCAGTGAAGTGGACAGCCCCACAGATACGCAGTATTTT. This chain links TRBV6-1 with TRBJ2-3, with a tentative D call TRBD1 (6 bases). Trimming took off 1 base at V and 2 bases at J, with 10 bases between the two ends. Germline V gives CDR1 MNHNS, CDR2 SASEGT. There are 15 residues in the CDR3.

CDR3: CASSDGTGNSPLHF. As DNA, the CDR3 is TGTGCCAGCAGTGACGGGACAGGGAATTCACCCCTCCACTTT. The chain recombines TRBV6-4 with TRBJ1-6, with 9 bases that match TRBD1. V was pared by 2 bases and J by 7 bases, with 0 bases of the junction left unmatched. The CDR3 loop spans 14 amino acids. Germline V lookup: CDR1 MRHNA, CDR2 SNTAGT.

The chain recombines TRBV7-8 with TRBJ2-7, with TRBD1 identical over 8 bases. V gave up 8 bases and J gave up 1 base; unmatched junction bases: 4. Germline CDR1 and CDR2: SGHVS and FQNEAQ. This CDR3 spans 13 amino acids. The CDR3 nucleotides are TGTGCCAGCGGTCGACAGGGGTCCTACGAGCAGTACTTC. Translation gives CASGRQGSYEQYF.

The chain carries TRBV28 and TRBJ1-1, with unresolved D. The CDR3 runs 12 residues. Germline CDR1 and CDR2: MDHEN and SYDVKM. V was shortened by 3 bases and J by 3 bases, with 5 bases between the two germline ends. As DNA, the CDR3 is TGTGCCAGCAGTTTCCTGGACACTGAAGCTTTCTTT. As protein: CASSFLDTEAFF.

The DNA for the CDR3 is TGTGCCAGCAGTGAAAGACTAGCGGGGGCAGATACGCAGTATTTT. It yields the protein CASSERLAGADTQYF. The chain uses TRBV6-1 and TRBJ2-3; 12 bases are a match to TRBD2. The CDR3 runs 15 residues. J gave up 4 bases and V 2 bases, and 1 base lay outside the gene matches. Germline V gene data show CDR1 as MNHNS and CDR2 as SASEGT.

This chain uses TRBV11-2 with TRBJ1-2, with 7 bases lining up with TRBD1. Per the germline V gene, CDR1 is SGHAT and CDR2 is FQNNGV. V lost 4 bases to trimming and J lost 0 bases; unmatched junction nucleotides: 8. CDR3 size: 16 residues. This CDR3 reads CASSSYTGTANYGYTF. In DNA, the CDR3 is TGTGCCAGCAGCTCATATACCGGGACAGCTAACTATGGCTACACCTTC.

V is TRBV28 and J is TRBJ2-7; TRBD2 agrees at 9 bases. Looked up from germline, CDR1 is MDHEN and CDR2 is SYDVKM. This CDR3 has 15 amino acids. V was pared by 3 bases and J by 2 bases, with 5 bases of the junction left unmatched. In DNA, the CDR3 is TGTGCCAGCAGTTTTTCTTTAGCGGGAGCCTACGAGCAGTACTTC. Encoded protein: CASSFSLAGAYEQYF.